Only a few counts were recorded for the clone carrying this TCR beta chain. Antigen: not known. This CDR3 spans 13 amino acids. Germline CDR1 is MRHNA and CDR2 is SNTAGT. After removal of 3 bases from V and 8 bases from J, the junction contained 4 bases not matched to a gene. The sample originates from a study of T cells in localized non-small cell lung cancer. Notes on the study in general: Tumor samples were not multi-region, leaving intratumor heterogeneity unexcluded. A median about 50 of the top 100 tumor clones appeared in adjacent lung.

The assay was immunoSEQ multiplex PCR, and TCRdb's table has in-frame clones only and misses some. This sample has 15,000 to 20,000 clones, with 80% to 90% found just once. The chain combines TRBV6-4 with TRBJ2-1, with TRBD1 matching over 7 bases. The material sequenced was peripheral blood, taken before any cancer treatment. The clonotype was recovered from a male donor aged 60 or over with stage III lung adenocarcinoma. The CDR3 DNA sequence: TGTGCCAGCAGTGAGGGCGACAGGGATGAGCAGTTCTTC. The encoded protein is CASSEGDRDEQFF.